This TCR beta chain emerged from a study of neoadjuvant anti-PD-1 for oral cavity cancer. CDR1 MNHNS and CDR2 SASEGT come from the germline V gene. The CDR3 runs to 15 residues. V lost 2 bases and J 6 bases, leaving 14 bases between the germline ends. The assay was immunoSEQ multiplex PCR, and TCRdb's table has in-frame clones only and misses some. The data contain 13,000 to 15,000 clones, approximately 70% of them singletons. The TCR sequence derives from a person between 35 and 79 years old with oral cavity squamous cell carcinoma. The genes are TRBV6-1 and TRBJ1-3; D may be TRBD1 (5 bases). Sequenced here: PBMCs, sampled before nivolumab (anti-PD-1) treatment. The chain's CDR3 is CASSERGRPLNTIYF. CDR3 bases: TGTGCCAGCAGTGAAAGGGGCCGCCCTTTAAACACCATATATTTT.